What follows describes a single T cell receptor (beta chain). Libraries were prepared by immunoSEQ multiplex PCR; TCRdb keeps only in-frame clonotypes and omits some of them. The sample has hundreds of thousands of clones, approximately 89% seen once; the top ten hold over 8%. CDR1 SGHNT and CDR2 YENEEA come from the germline V gene. Trimming took off 2 bases at V and 3 bases at J, with 5 bases between the two ends. The CDR3 consists of 12 residues. The data were taken from a study of blood T cell repertoires in COVID-19. This chain joins TRBV11-3 and TRBJ2-7; D remains ambiguous. Sequences were obtained from PBMCs or T cells enriched from blood (not recorded which). The sequence was obtained from a woman between 35 and 50 years old who had recovered from COVID-19. CDR3 DNA sequence: TGTGCCAGCAGCTTAAACAGCTACGAGCAGTACTTC. This gives the protein CASSLNSYEQYF.